These 17 T cell receptor beta chains share one sample of origin, sequenced in a study of blood T cell repertoires in COVID-19. Repertoires were generated with immunoSEQ multiplex PCR, while TCRdb's copy carries only in-frame clones and drops some. Of over 80,000 clones listed, 70% to 85% were seen once; the top ten hold about 4.2%. The sequenced sample was peripheral blood. The receptors derive from a woman aged 45-65 years with acute or convalescent COVID-19.

The chain couples TRBV6-6 to TRBJ1-5; D unclear. The CDR3 is 15 residues long. V lost 0 bases and J 5 bases, leaving 11 bases between the germline ends. The V gene's germline CDR1 is MNHNY and CDR2 SVGAGI (reference sequence). The CDR3: CASSYSNPGYQPQHF. The CDR3 DNA is TGTGCCAGCAGTTACTCGAACCCGGGTTATCAGCCCCAGCATTTT.

The V call is TRBV28, the J call TRBJ1-6; TRBD1 matches 8 bases. The CDR3 totals 15 residues. With V trimmed by 1 base and J by 9 bases, 5 bases remained unmatched. CDR1 and CDR2 from the germline V gene are MDHEN and SYDVKM. The CDR3 sequence: CASSLLRTGSSPLHF. CDR3 nucleotide sequence: TGTGCCAGCAGTTTATTAAGGACAGGGAGTTCACCCCTCCACTTT.

The chain recombines TRBV28 with TRBJ1-3; D not resolved. Germline lookup yields CDR1 MDHEN and CDR2 SYDVKM. This CDR3 contains 14 residues. V was shortened by 4 bases and J by 1 base, with 8 bases between the two germline ends. CDR3 sequence reads: CASSSLFSGNTIYF. DNA for the CDR3: TGTGCCAGCAGTTCCTTATTTTCTGGAAACACCATATATTTT.

The rearrangement joins TRBV29-1 to TRBJ2-5; 9 bases fit TRBD1. V lost 5 bases to trimming and J lost 5 bases; unmatched junction nucleotides: 3. The germline V gene encodes CDR1 SQVTM and CDR2 ANQGSEA. The CDR3 length is 12 residues. The CDR3 spells CSVNRGPETQYF. DNA for the CDR3: TGCAGCGTTAACAGGGGGCCCGAGACCCAGTACTTC.

CDR3 coding DNA: TGTGCCAGCACCCCAGTTGGGGGCTTCGGCACTGAAGCTTTCTTT. Its translation: CASTPVGGFGTEAFF. J is TRBJ1-1 and V is TRBV9; D is possibly TRBD1 (6 bases). CDR1 and CDR2 (germline): SGDLS, YYNGEE. The CDR3 is 15 amino acids. V lost 6 bases and J lost 4, with 19 bases in between.

CDR3 protein: CASRNLAGGTDTQYF. As DNA, the CDR3 is TGTGCCAGCAGGAACCTAGCGGGGGGCACAGATACGCAGTATTTT. The chain carries TRBV6-5 and TRBJ2-3; 10 bases match TRBD2. Trimming took 6 bases from V and 1 from J; bases not matched to a gene: 4. Germline CDR1 MNHEY, CDR2 SVGAGI. There are 15 residues in the CDR3.

The chain employs TRBV19 and TRBJ2-2, with D maybe TRBD1 (5 bases). The V end was cut by 1 base, the J end by 7 bases, with 13 bases between. The CDR3 has 15 amino acids. CDR1 is LNHDA and CDR2 is SQIVND in the germline V gene (reference sequence). The CDR3 DNA follows: TGTGCCAGTAGTATAGCGGGCAGGGTGGTCGGGGAGCTGTTTTTT. Its translation: CASSIAGRVVGELFF. Looking up the rest from reference TRBV19 and TRBJ2-2 gives the full variable domain: DGGITQSPKYLFRKEGQNVTLSCEQNLNHDAMYWYRQDPGQGLRLIYYSQIVNDFQKGDIAEGYSVSREKKESFPLTVTSAQKNPTAFYLCASSIAGRVVGELFFGEGSRLTVL.

This sequence joins TRBV6-5 and TRBJ2-2; D is undetermined. This CDR3 is built from 14 residues. Trimming removed 7 bases at V and 3 bases at J, with 12 bases between. Per the germline V gene, CDR1 is MNHEY and CDR2 is SVGAGI. The CDR3 coding sequence is TGTGCCAGCAAGACGAAGACTCACACCGGGGAGCTGTTTTTT. Translation gives CASKTKTHTGELFF.

This chain connects TRBV2 to TRBJ1-5; the match to TRBD1 covers 8 bases. Germline V gives CDR1 SNHLY, CDR2 FYNNEI. The CDR3 loop spans 14 amino acids. V was clipped by 4 bases and J by 7 bases; unmatched bases: 6. CDR3 in DNA: TGTGCCAGCAGTGGACAGGGGCTCGGGCAGCCCCAGCATTTT. Residues: CASSGQGLGQPQHF. Full variable domain (missing parts from reference TRBV2 and TRBJ1-5): EPEVTQTPSHQVTQMGQEVILRCVPISNHLYFYWYRQILGQKVEFLVSFYNNEISEKSEIFDDQFSVERPDGSNFTLKIRSTKLEDSAMYFCASSGQGLGQPQHFGDGTRLSIL.

The rearrangement links TRBV11-3 to TRBJ2-1, with a weak D call TRBD1 (6 bases). V shed 11 bases and J shed 7 bases, with 18 bases lying between them. This CDR3 is built from 13 residues. Germline CDR1 reads SGHNT; CDR2 reads YENEEA. The CDR3 sequence is CASGQGIQNEQFF. CDR3 in DNA: TGTGCCTCGGGCCAGGGGATCCAGAATGAGCAGTTCTTC.

The rearrangement uses TRBV2 and TRBJ1-5; D is undetermined. The CDR3 extends over 14 amino acids. Germline lookup yields CDR1 SNHLY and CDR2 FYNNEI. Trimming shortened V by 5 bases and J by 4 bases, and 12 bases separated the two germline ends. In nucleotides, the CDR3 is TGTGCCAGCAGTCTTCCGGGGTGGAATCAGCCCCAGCATTTT. It yields the protein CASSLPGWNQPQHF.

The chain has TRBV5-4 and TRBJ2-1, with a weak D call TRBD2 (5 bases). The germline V gene encodes CDR1 SGHNT and CDR2 YYREEE (reference sequence). Trimming pared 3 bases from V and 9 bases from J, leaving 22 bases between. The CDR3 extends over 16 amino acids. CDR3 protein: CASSSTSRGISPEQFF. The CDR3 nucleotides are TGTGCCAGCAGCTCAACCTCTCGGGGTATTTCCCCTGAGCAGTTCTTC.

This chain's CDR3 is CASSQDVIQGHTEAFF. CDR3 bases: TGCGCCAGCAGCCAAGATGTTATTCAGGGTCACACTGAAGCTTTCTTT. The rearrangement links TRBV4-1 to TRBJ1-1, with D tentatively TRBD1 (5 bases). V lost 0 bases and J lost 3, with 14 bases in between. CDR1 MGHRA and CDR2 YSYEKL come from the germline V gene. The CDR3 is 16 amino acids.

This chain links TRBV6-5 with TRBJ2-3; a possible D gene is TRBD1 (6 bases). The germline CDR1 and CDR2 sequences are MNHEY and SVGAGI. The CDR3 spans 16 residues. The germline V and J ends were trimmed by 2 bases and 6 bases, with 18 bases remaining between them. The DNA of the CDR3 is TGTGCCAGCAGTTACAATCCCGGGACACCAAAGGATACGCAGTATTTT. Translation gives CASSYNPGTPKDTQYF.

This clone appeared once. The chain combines TRBV5-1 with TRBJ2-7; 8 bases map to TRBD1. This CDR3 contains 16 residues. V shed 3 bases, J shed 7 bases, and the junction held 15 bases outside the gene matches. From germline, CDR1 is SGHRS and CDR2 YFSETQ. This chain's CDR3 is CASSWGPGQASVEQYF. CDR3 nucleotides: TGCGCCAGCAGCTGGGGGCCGGGACAGGCTTCGGTGGAGCAGTACTTC.

The rearrangement uses TRBV27 and TRBJ2-2, with no clear D. From germline, CDR1 is MNHEY and CDR2 SMNVEV (reference sequence). V was trimmed by 6 bases and J by 4 bases, leaving 12 bases between them. This CDR3 contains 14 residues. CDR3 DNA: TGTGCCAGCAGCACCGACTCGGGCACCGGGGAGCTGTTTTTT. Protein sequence: CASSTDSGTGELFF.

This rearrangement joins TRBV27 to TRBJ2-2; TRBD2 aligns across 12 bases. The CDR3 runs 16 residues. Germline V gene lookup returns CDR1 MNHEY and CDR2 SMNVEV (reference sequence). V was pared by 5 bases and J by 8 bases, with 9 bases of the junction left unmatched. The CDR3 here is CASSPTSGGEPGELFF. The CDR3 DNA reads as TGTGCCAGCAGTCCGACTAGCGGGGGAGAGCCGGGGGAGCTGTTTTTT.